The source of this TCR beta chain is a study of T-cell memory formation after mild COVID-19 (dated by TCRdb to the early 2020s). As for the study more broadly: Most TCR sequence clusters were specific to one of the two donors. T-cell clones expanding and contracting after mild COVID-19 in two donors were tracked by longitudinal TCRalpha and TCRbeta repertoire sequencing. Two young, previously healthy adult volunteers made up the cohort, one male and one female.

Overall study outcomes, separate from this receptor: Some responding clones were found in pre-infection memory, which suggests that pre-existing cross-reactive memory T cells took part in the SARS-CoV-2 response. Contracting CD4+ clones were found mainly in CM and EM memory subsets, while CD8+ clones were enriched in EMRA. The second-wave clones that peaked on day 37 were not confirmed to be SARS-CoV-2 specific. Clones that contracted from day 15 to 85 showed balanced CD4/CD8 phenotypes, whereas a second wave of clones that expanded from day 15 to 37 leaned towards CD4+. The study included only a couple of mild cases, and larger cohorts that include severe cases with pre-infection samples were judged to be necessary.

TCRdb records Illumina NovaSeq 6000 as the sequencer. Using 5'RACE with constant-segment primers, TCRalpha and TCRbeta cDNA libraries were constructed, with sample barcodes and unique molecular identifiers added in the process. RNA was extracted from every sample with Trizol reagent. Amplification of the libraries took two PCR steps, and the second step added a second sample barcode plus Illumina TruSeq adapters. Sequencing of libraries was performed on an Illumina NovaSeq with 2 x 150 bp paired-end reads. The authors processed their data as follows. With migec v1.2.7, reads were demultiplexed and then collapsed into UMI-guided consensus sequences. Using mixcr v2.1.11, UMI consensuses were aligned to TRA and TRB V and J templates and then assembled into clonotypes. A clonotype was counted as expanded or contracted only when both edgeR and NoisET called the clonotype significant, with the noise models trained on biological replicates. For edgeR calls, the thresholds were a false discovery rate-adjusted p below 0.01 and a log2 fold-change of 1. As an exploratory analysis of dynamics, max-normalized trajectories of the 1000 most abundant clonotypes were examined by PCA with hierarchical clustering. The CD4 or CD8 phenotype of responding clones was assigned using the separately sequenced CD4+ and CD8+ repertoires. TCRdb handled the public reads itself, with Q25 trimming in fastp and clone calling in MiXCR, and kept productive beta chains. All rows with the same CDR3 protein become a single entry with the most common DNA and genes. The V and J calls shown here were made by TCRdb, not taken from the authors' results. In all, the sample holds under 450,000 distinct CDR3 sequences, and 20% to 30% of those were seen once. The ten largest clonotypes hold roughly 13% of the sample.

The CDR3 numbers 16 residues from cysteine through phenylalanine. CDR3 DNA is the only sequence kept; it has 48 bases, read in frame from the first base. CDR1 and CDR2, per the germline V gene (reference sequence), are SEHNR and FQNEAQ. Clipping removes 5 bases from V and 5 bases from J, with 5 as the unmatched junction base count. This clonotype was observed a few times. Its antigen remains undetermined. Nothing much larger sits one base from this clone, and base qualities are not available. Ficoll-Paque density gradient centrifugation was used to isolate PBMCs. Specimen: PBMCs or a T cell subset sorted from them (not recorded which). The receptor chain draws on TRBV7-9 and TRBJ2-2; 13 bases in the junction line up with TRBD2. The TCR sequence derives from an adult woman who had mild COVID-19 (a few samples of this study predate the infection). The sample titles of this study are shuffled in the database, so cell type and time point are left out; the donor was told from shared clones. The sequence in DNA is TGTGCCAGCAGCCTACTAGCGGGAGGGCCAACCGGGGAGCTGTTTTTT. Its translation reads: CASSLLAGGPTGELFF.